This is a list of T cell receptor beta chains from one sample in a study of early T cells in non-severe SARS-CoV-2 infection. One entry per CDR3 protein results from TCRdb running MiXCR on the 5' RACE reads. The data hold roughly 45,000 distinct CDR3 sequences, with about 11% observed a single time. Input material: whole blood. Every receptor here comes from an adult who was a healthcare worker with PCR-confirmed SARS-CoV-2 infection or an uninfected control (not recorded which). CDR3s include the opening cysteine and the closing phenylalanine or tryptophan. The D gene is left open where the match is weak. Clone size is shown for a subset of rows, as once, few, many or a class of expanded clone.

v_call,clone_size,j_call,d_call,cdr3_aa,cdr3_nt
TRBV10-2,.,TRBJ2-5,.,CASNDPGGRGQETQYF,TGCGCCAGCAACGATCCAGGGGGGAGGGGGCAAGAGACCCAGTACTTC
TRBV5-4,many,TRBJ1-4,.,CASSYRVGGGNEKLFF,TGTGCCAGCAGCTACAGGGTTGGGGGCGGCAATGAAAAACTGTTTTTT
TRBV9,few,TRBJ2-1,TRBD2,CASSMGLGGSYNEQFF,TGTGCCAGCAGCATGGGACTAGGGGGCTCCTACAATGAGCAGTTCTTC
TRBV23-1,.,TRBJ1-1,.,CASSQHTEAFF,TGCGCCAGCAGTCAACACACTGAAGCTTTCTTT
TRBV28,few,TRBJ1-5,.,CASRAEEPQHF,TGTGCCAGCAGAGCTGAGGAGCCCCAGCATTTT
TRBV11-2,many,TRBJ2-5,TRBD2,CASSSGLAVLETQYF,TGTGCCAGCAGCTCGGGACTAGCGGTCCTTGAGACCCAGTACTTC
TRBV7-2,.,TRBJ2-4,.,CASSLGWPLKNIQYF,TGTGCCAGCAGCTTAGGATGGCCCCTAAAAAACATTCAGTACTTC
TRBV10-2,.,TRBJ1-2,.,CASSEGASNYGYTF,TGCGCCAGCAGTGAGGGGGCCTCCAACTATGGCTACACCTTC
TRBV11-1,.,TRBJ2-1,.,CASSLGPGSEQFF,TGTGCCAGCAGCTTAGGCCCGGGCAGTGAGCAGTTCTTC
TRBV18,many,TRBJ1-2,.,CASSLGAGTYGYTF,TGTGCCAGCTCCCTCGGAGCTGGGACCTATGGCTACACCTTC
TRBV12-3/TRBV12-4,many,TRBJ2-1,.,CASSLVRSNRGNEQFF,TGTGCCAGCAGTTTAGTGCGGAGCAACCGGGGCAATGAGCAGTTCTTC
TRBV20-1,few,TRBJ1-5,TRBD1,CSARPGQGHNQPQHF,TGCAGTGCTAGGCCAGGACAGGGCCACAATCAGCCCCAGCATTTT
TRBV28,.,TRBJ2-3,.,CASSPGLDTQYF,TGTGCCAGCAGTCCAGGCCTAGATACGCAGTATTTT
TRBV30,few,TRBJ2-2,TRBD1,CAWREDRGRHGELFF,TGTGCCTGGAGAGAAGACAGGGGGCGTCACGGGGAGCTGTTTTTT
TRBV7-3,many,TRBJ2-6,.,CASSLMAAGANVLTF,TGTGCCAGCAGCTTAATGGCAGCTGGGGCCAACGTCCTGACTTTC
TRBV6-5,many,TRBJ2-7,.,CASSLPGRVGEQYF,TGTGCCAGCAGCCTACCGGGACGAGTGGGCGAGCAGTACTTC
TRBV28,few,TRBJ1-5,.,CAAGYSNQPQHF,TGTGCGGCCGGCTATAGCAATCAGCCCCAGCATTTT
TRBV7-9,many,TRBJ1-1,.,CASSPFGNTEAFF,TGTGCCAGCAGCCCCTTCGGGAACACTGAAGCTTTCTTT
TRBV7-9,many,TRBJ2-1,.,CASSPEGGSYNEQFF,TGTGCCAGCAGCCCGGAGGGCGGGTCCTACAATGAGCAGTTCTTC
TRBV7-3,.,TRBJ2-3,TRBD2,CASSSLGGVTDTQYF,TGTGCCAGCAGCTCCCTGGGAGGGGTCACAGATACGCAGTATTTT
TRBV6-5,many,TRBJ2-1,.,CASSSQGYEQFF,TGTGCCAGCAGTTCCCAGGGTTATGAGCAGTTCTTC
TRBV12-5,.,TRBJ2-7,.,CASGTGIYEQYF,TGTGCTAGTGGCACAGGGATCTACGAGCAGTACTTC
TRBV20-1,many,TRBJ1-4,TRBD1,CSARDFDRGREKLFF,TGCAGTGCTAGAGATTTTGACAGGGGGCGAGAAAAACTGTTTTTT
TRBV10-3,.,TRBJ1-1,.,CAISAKGGNTEAFF,TGTGCCATCAGTGCTAAGGGAGGGAACACTGAAGCTTTCTTT
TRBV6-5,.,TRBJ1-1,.,CASSWTLNTEAFF,TGTGCCAGCAGCTGGACACTTAACACTGAAGCTTTCTTT
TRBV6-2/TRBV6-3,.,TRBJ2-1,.,CASSFTGLNEQFF,TGTGCCAGCAGTTTTACAGGTTTAAATGAGCAGTTCTTC
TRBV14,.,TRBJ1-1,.,CASSDLLYTEAFF,TGTGCCAGCAGTGATTTGTTGTACACTGAAGCTTTCTTT
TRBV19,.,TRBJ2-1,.,CASSSLPPGIRADEQFF,TGTGCCAGTAGTTCTCTCCCCCCCGGGATTCGAGCAGATGAGCAGTTCTTC
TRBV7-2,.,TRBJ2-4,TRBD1,CASSSGTGQNIRYF,TGTGCCAGCAGCTCCGGGACAGGTCAAAACATTCGGTACTTC
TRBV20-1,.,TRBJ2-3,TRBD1,CSARDGQGPRPDTQYF,TGCAGTGCTAGAGATGGACAGGGGCCCCGGCCGGATACGCAGTATTTT
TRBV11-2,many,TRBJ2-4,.,CASRGRGIQYF,TGTGCCAGCAGAGGCCGGGGCATTCAGTACTTC
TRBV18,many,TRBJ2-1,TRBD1,CASEGQGADEQFF,TGTGCCAGTGAGGGTCAGGGGGCGGATGAGCAGTTCTTC
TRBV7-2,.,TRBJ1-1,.,CASRSGSAGKGGTEAFF,TGTGCCAGCAGATCTGGGTCGGCAGGGAAAGGCGGCACTGAAGCTTTCTTT
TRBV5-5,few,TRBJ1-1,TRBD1,CASFGQGGFTEAFF,TGTGCCAGCTTTGGACAGGGTGGGTTTACTGAAGCTTTCTTT
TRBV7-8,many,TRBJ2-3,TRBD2,CASSFGGRAASTDTQYF,TGTGCCAGCAGCTTTGGCGGGAGGGCCGCTAGCACAGATACGCAGTATTTT
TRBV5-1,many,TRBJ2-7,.,CASSRGGSDEQYF,TGCGCCAGCAGCAGGGGAGGATCGGACGAGCAGTACTTC
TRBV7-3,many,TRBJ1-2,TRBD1,CASSAGRGQGKKGYTF,TGTGCCAGCAGCGCAGGTCGGGGACAGGGGAAGAAAGGCTACACCTTC
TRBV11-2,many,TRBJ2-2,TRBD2,CASSNEASGYTGELFF,TGTGCCAGCTCGAATGAAGCTAGCGGTTACACCGGGGAGCTGTTTTTT
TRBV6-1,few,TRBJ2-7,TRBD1,CASSAMKGASYEQYF,TGTGCCAGCAGTGCGATGAAGGGGGCCTCCTACGAGCAGTACTTC
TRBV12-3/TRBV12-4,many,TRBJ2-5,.,CASSLVIETQYF,TGTGCCAGCAGTTTAGTAATCGAGACCCAGTACTTC
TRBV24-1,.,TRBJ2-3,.,CATSDRLTADTQYF,TGTGCCACCAGTGATAGACTTACAGCAGATACGCAGTATTTT
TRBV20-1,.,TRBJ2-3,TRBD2,CSASPLAGVTDTQYF,TGCAGTGCTAGCCCCCTAGCGGGGGTCACAGATACGCAGTATTTT
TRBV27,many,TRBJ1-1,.,CASSLSADTEAFF,TGTGCCAGCAGTTTATCAGCTGATACTGAAGCTTTCTTT
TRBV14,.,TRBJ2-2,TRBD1,CASSLRTGTGGLFF,TGTGCCAGCAGCTTACGGACAGGGACCGGGGGGCTGTTTTTT